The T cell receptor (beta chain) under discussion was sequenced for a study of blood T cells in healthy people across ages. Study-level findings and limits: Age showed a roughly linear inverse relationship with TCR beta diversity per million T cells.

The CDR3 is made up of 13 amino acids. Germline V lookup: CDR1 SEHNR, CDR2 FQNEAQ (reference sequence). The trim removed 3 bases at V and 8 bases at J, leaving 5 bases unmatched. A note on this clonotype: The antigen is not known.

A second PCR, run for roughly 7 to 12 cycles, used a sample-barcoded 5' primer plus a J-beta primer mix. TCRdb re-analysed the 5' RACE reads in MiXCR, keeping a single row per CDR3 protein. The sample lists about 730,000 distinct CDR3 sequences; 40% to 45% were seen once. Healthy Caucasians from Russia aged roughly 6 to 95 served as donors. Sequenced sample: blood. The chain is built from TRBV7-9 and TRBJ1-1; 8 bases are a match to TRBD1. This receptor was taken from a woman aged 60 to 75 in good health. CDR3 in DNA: TGTGCCAGCAGCTTTCAGGGGGCCCGCGAAGCTTTCTTT. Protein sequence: CASSFQGAREAFF. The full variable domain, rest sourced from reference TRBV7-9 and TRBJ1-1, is DTGVSQNPRHKITKRGQNVTFRCDPISEHNRLYWYRQTLGQGPEFLTYFQNEAQLEKSRLLSDRFSAERPKGSFSTLEIQRTEQGDSAMYLCASSFQGAREAFFGQGTRLTVV.